The 5 T cell receptor beta chains reported below all come from one sample, sequenced in a study of lymphopenia after photon versus proton radiotherapy (dated by TCRdb to the late 2010s). Library generation was performed with the immunoSEQ multiplex PCR assay. The clones in this table, taken by TCRdb from immuneACCESS, are in-frame only. Not every clone is retained; where verified, under half of the shortfall comes from an unresolved V gene, and the cause of the rest is unknown. Counted in this sample were about 15,000 clones; over 75% of them appeared once. The ten largest clones represent 11% of the sample. This specimen was peripheral blood, taken from a patient treated with proton-based radiotherapy. All receptors derive from a man between 65 and 85 years old with pancreatic cancer.

This clone came up once. V gene TRBV19 combines with J gene TRBJ1-2; D may be TRBD1 (6 bases). Germline V gives CDR1 LNHDA, CDR2 SQIVND (reference sequence). Trimming shortened V by 1 base and J by 6 bases, and 18 bases separated the two germline ends. The CDR3 length is 16 residues. The CDR3 DNA is TGTGCCAGTAGTATAGGGGGAGGCACAGGGAGCGATGGCTACACCTTC. Its translation is CASSIGGGTGSDGYTF.

The V gene is TRBV19, the J gene TRBJ2-3; no clear D gene. Trimming took 3 bases from V and 5 from J, leaving 9 bases between them. The germline gives CDR1 LNHDA, CDR2 SQIVND (reference sequence). The CDR3 contains 13 residues. Here the CDR3 DNA reads TGTGCCAGTAGTATCAGCACGAAAGATACGCAGTATTTT. As protein: CASSISTKDTQYF.

The chain has TRBV2 and TRBJ2-5; D gene uncertain. The CDR3 contains 10 residues. CDR1 SNHLY and CDR2 FYNNEI come from the germline V gene. Trimming took off 5 bases at V and 10 bases at J, with 8 bases between the two ends. CDR3 in amino acids: CASSTGLQYF. In DNA form, the CDR3 reads TGTGCCAGCAGTACCGGGCTCCAGTACTTC.

The chain has TRBV30 and TRBJ1-5; TRBD1 matches at 9 bases. The length of the CDR3 is 17 residues. The trim removed 4 bases at V and 1 base at J, leaving 11 bases unmatched. In germline, CDR1 is GTSNPN, CDR2 SVGIG (reference sequence). The CDR3, as DNA: TGTGCCTGGACGGAGGGACAGGGTTTTAGGAGCAATCAGCCCCAGCATTTT. This codes for CAWTEGQGFRSNQPQHF.

This chain joins TRBV4-1 and TRBJ1-1; D ambiguous. This CDR3 is built from 15 residues. Germline V gene lookup returns CDR1 MGHRA and CDR2 YSYEKL. V was clipped by 2 bases and J by 0 bases, with 10 bases between them. The CDR3 DNA reads as TGCGCCAGCAGCCAACCACGCTTAATGAACACTGAAGCTTTCTTT. It encodes CASSQPRLMNTEAFF.